Below, 20 T cell receptor beta chains from the same sample are listed, as sequenced in a study of naive and memory T cell subsets. An equimolar mix of two oligonucleotides served as the beta constant-region primer for TRBC1 and TRBC2. TCRdb reprocessed the UMI-ligation and nested PCR reads via MiXCR and lists one record per CDR3 protein. The table lists some 150,000 distinct CDR3 sequences, 15% to 20% of them singletons. The specimen was naive CD4+ T cells from blood. These TCRs come from a human donor in good health.

There are a few counts of this clonotype. The CDR3 region is CAWDNRGSYEQYF. CDR3 nucleotides: TGTGCCTGGGACAACAGGGGATCCTACGAGCAGTACTTC. The rearrangement joins TRBV30 to TRBJ2-7; 7 bases agree with TRBD1. Germline loops: CDR1 GTSNPN, CDR2 SVGIG (reference sequence). This CDR3 spans 13 amino acids. Trimming cost V 5 bases and J 1 base; bases outside gene matches: 5. Full variable domain (outside the CDR3, taken from reference TRBV30 and TRBJ2-7): SQTIHQWPATLVQPVGSPLSLECTVEGTSNPNLYWYRQAAGRGLQLLFYSVGIGQISSEVPQNLSASRPQDRQFILSSKKLLLSDSGFYLCAWDNRGSYEQYFGPGTRLTVT.

The gene calls are TRBV2 and TRBJ2-5; 7 nucleotides line up with TRBD1. V gave up 6 bases and J gave up 5 bases; unmatched junction bases: 9. The germline V gene has CDR1 SNHLY and CDR2 FYNNEI. This CDR3 has 14 residues. CDR3 DNA sequence: TGTGCCAGCAGGGTAGACAGGGTAGGGGAGACCCAGTACTTC. As protein: CASRVDRVGETQYF.

This clonotype was detected only a few times. The rearrangement joins TRBV30 to TRBJ1-4, with D unresolved. From germline, CDR1 is GTSNPN and CDR2 SVGIG (reference sequence). The CDR3 is 13 amino acids. V lost 2 bases, J lost 8 bases, and 12 bases lay in between. CDR3 in DNA: TGTGCCTGGAGTCAACAAGTGGGGGAAAAACTGTTTTTT. It yields the protein CAWSQQVGEKLFF.

The chain couples TRBV4-1 to TRBJ1-5; 7 bases are a match to TRBD1. The CDR3 runs to 17 residues. The germline V gene encodes CDR1 MGHRA and CDR2 YSYEKL. J was trimmed by 5 bases and V by 3 bases; bases with no gene match: 13. CDR3 amino acids: CASSHRDSSRGDQPQHF. The CDR3, as DNA: TGCGCCAGCAGCCATCGGGACAGTTCACGGGGGGATCAGCCCCAGCATTTT.

The chain has TRBV3-1 and TRBJ2-1; D is perhaps TRBD2 (6 bases). The germline V gene has CDR1 LGHDT and CDR2 YNNKEL (reference sequence). This CDR3 comprises 15 residues. V lost 1 base, J lost 6 bases, and 13 bases lay in between. The CDR3 region has the DNA TGTGCCAGCAGCCAAGTGTGGGGTAGCGGCAATGAGCAGTTCTTC. It is translated as CASSQVWGSGNEQFF.

This clonotype was seen many times. The chain recombines TRBV18 with TRBJ2-7, with 8 nucleotides matching TRBD1. V lost 6 bases, J lost 6 bases, and 10 bases stayed unmatched. This CDR3 has 14 residues. Germline-derived CDR1 and CDR2 are KGHSH and LQKENI. The CDR3 DNA reads as TGTGCCAGCTCGGCAGGACAGGGTAAGGGCGAGCAGTACTTC. Its translation: CASSAGQGKGEQYF.

This clonotype showed up just a few times. The rearrangement joins TRBV12-3 or TRBV12-4 to TRBJ2-7; D unresolved. This CDR3 has 15 amino acids. Trimming removed 3 bases at V and 2 bases at J, with 14 bases between. The CDR3 DNA follows: TGTGCCAGCAGTTTTTGGCAGAAAAACCCCTACGAGCAGTACTTC. Its translation is CASSFWQKNPYEQYF.

This chain uses TRBV5-1 with TRBJ2-2; D ambiguous. Germline V lookup: CDR1 SGHRS, CDR2 YFSETQ. Trimming removed 5 bases at V and 0 bases at J, with 8 bases between. The CDR3 is 14 amino acids. The CDR3 sequence: CASSRSANTGELFF. The CDR3, as DNA: TGCGCCAGCAGTCGATCAGCGAACACCGGGGAGCTGTTTTTT.

The chain joins TRBV5-4 to TRBJ1-2, with a possible D match to TRBD1 (6 bases). The CDR3 loop spans 13 amino acids. CDR1 is SGHNT, CDR2 YYREEE, per germline (reference sequence). The ends were cut back, 4 bases at V and 2 bases at J, with 9 bases in the middle. The CDR3 reads CASSLDSNYGYTF. As DNA, the CDR3 is TGTGCCAGCAGCCTGGACAGCAACTATGGCTACACCTTC.

The rearrangement links TRBV12-3 or TRBV12-4 to TRBJ2-3; TRBD2 matches 11 bases. This CDR3 contains 15 residues. J was trimmed by 1 base and V by 7 bases; bases with no gene match: 4. The CDR3 DNA sequence: TGTGCCAGCATGGTAGCGGGAGGGCGCACAGATACGCAGTATTTT. It specifies CASMVAGGRTDTQYF.

This clonotype has only a few counts. The rearrangement uses TRBV19 and TRBJ1-5, with D uncertain. V was clipped by 3 bases and J by 4 bases, with 10 bases between them. Germline values: CDR1 LNHDA, CDR2 SQIVND (reference sequence). The CDR3 spans 14 residues. The CDR3 DNA sequence: TGTGCCAGTAGTATTCAGGATTCAAATCAGCCCCAGCATTTT. Translation: CASSIQDSNQPQHF.

Many counts were recorded for this clonotype. The rearrangement joins TRBV28 to TRBJ2-5; maybe TRBD1 (5 bases). V lost 7 bases to trimming and J lost 0 bases, with 9 bases between them. The CDR3 consists of 13 residues. Germline V gene sequence: CDR1 MDHEN, CDR2 SYDVKM. In DNA, the CDR3 is TGTGCCAGCATCAGGACAAACCAAGAGACCCAGTACTTC. Its translation is CASIRTNQETQYF.

J is TRBJ2-3 and V is TRBV7-2, with D possibly TRBD1 on 7 matching bases. V was clipped by 4 bases and J by 0 bases, with 11 bases between them. The CDR3 is 15 amino acids. Germline values: CDR1 SGHTA, CDR2 FQGNSA. The CDR3 DNA reads as TGTGCCAGCAGCTCGACAGGGAGGAGCACAGATACGCAGTATTTT. It yields the protein CASSSTGRSTDTQYF.

This clonotype was observed a single time. The rearrangement uses TRBV12-3 or TRBV12-4 and TRBJ1-1; possible D gene TRBD1, 6 bases. Trimming cost V 6 bases and J 4 bases, with 15 bases left between them. The CDR3 is 14 amino acids. The CDR3 spells CASSLQGPGTEAFF. The CDR3 DNA reads TGTGCCAGCAGCCTACAGGGTCCCGGCACTGAAGCTTTCTTT.

The V call is TRBV10-1, the J call TRBJ2-5, with D possibly TRBD1 on 5 matching bases. CDR1 is WNHNN, CDR2 SYGVQD, per germline (reference sequence). The CDR3 totals 14 residues. V was shortened by 3 bases and J by 4 bases, with 12 bases between the two germline ends. In nucleotides, the CDR3 is TGCGCCAGCAGTGATACAGGTGGAGTAGAGACCCAGTACTTC. It translates to CASSDTGGVETQYF.

J is TRBJ2-7 and V is TRBV4-1, with 8 bases aligning to TRBD2. The CDR3 length is 17 residues. With 0 bases clipped from V and 2 bases from J, the junction kept 9 bases outside the gene matches. Germline CDR1 MGHRA, CDR2 YSYEKL. The CDR3 DNA reads TGCGCCAGCAGCCAAGACTATAAGCGGGGGTACCCCTACGAGCAGTACTTC. It specifies CASSQDYKRGYPYEQYF.

CDR3 nucleotides: TGTGCCAGCAGTTTATATACAGGGGGAGGCACCGGGGAGCTGTTTTTT. This gives the protein CASSLYTGGGTGELFF. The chain combines TRBV28 with TRBJ2-2; 8 bases are a match to TRBD1. This CDR3 spans 16 amino acids. The V gene end was trimmed by 1 base and the J gene end by 4 bases; junction bases not matched to a gene: 5. The germline CDR1 and CDR2 sequences are MDHEN and SYDVKM.

The V call is TRBV7-7, the J call TRBJ2-1; 9 nucleotides match TRBD2. The J segment lost 7 bases and the V segment lost 4 bases, leaving 11 bases of the junction unmatched. CDR3 length: 16 amino acids. Germline V gene sequence: CDR1 SSHAT, CDR2 FNYEAQ (reference sequence). CDR3 sequence: CASSSRPSGIMNEQFF. The CDR3 region has the DNA TGTGCCAGCAGCTCTCGTCCTAGCGGGATTATGAATGAGCAGTTCTTC.

This clonotype appeared a few times. The chain is built from TRBV2 and TRBJ2-1; D perhaps matches TRBD1 (5 bases). V was shortened by 4 bases and J by 5 bases, with 21 bases between the two germline ends. Germline loops: CDR1 SNHLY, CDR2 FYNNEI. This CDR3 has 17 residues. CDR3 sequence: CASSGGAGRGTHNEQFF. CDR3 bases: TGTGCCAGCAGTGGTGGGGCAGGTAGAGGTACTCACAATGAGCAGTTCTTC.

The rearrangement joins TRBV15 to TRBJ2-1; 8 bases line up with TRBD1. Germline assignment: CDR1 LNHNV and CDR2 YYDKDF (reference sequence). The CDR3 is 16 amino acids. The V gene end was trimmed by 1 base and the J gene end by 6 bases; junction bases not matched to a gene: 8. The CDR3 nucleotides read TGTGCCACCAGCAGAGCACCGGGACAGGCCCTCAATGAGCAGTTCTTC. This codes for CATSRAPGQALNEQFF. Drawing the rest from reference TRBV15 and TRBJ2-1, the complete variable domain is DAMVIQNPRYQVTQFGKPVTLSCSQTLNHNVMYWYQQKSSQAPKLLFHYYDKDFNNEADTPDNFQSRRPNTSFCFLDIRSPGLGDTAMYLCATSRAPGQALNEQFFGPGTRLTVL.